The 10 T cell receptor beta chains below were found in one sample sequenced in a study of cytomegalovirus exposure and HLA in healthy donors. PCR employed 60 Vbeta and 13 Jbeta primers. Sequenced by immunoSEQ multiplex PCR; TCRdb stores in-frame clones only, minus some. The table records about 140,000 clones, approximately 83% of them present only once. Sequencing input: PBMCs. The receptors were sampled from a male donor in good health and CMV-seronegative.

J is TRBJ2-7 and V is TRBV27, with 7 bases identical to TRBD2. V gave up 0 bases and J gave up 5 bases; unmatched junction bases: 1. CDR3 size: 13 residues. Germline CDR1 MNHEY, CDR2 SMNVEV (reference sequence). This CDR3 is CASSLSTSDEQYF. DNA for the CDR3: TGTGCCAGCAGTTTATCCACTAGCGACGAGCAGTACTTC.

J is TRBJ2-3 and V is TRBV5-1; TRBD2 aligns across 8 bases. This CDR3 comprises 16 residues. The junction had 10 bases not matched to a gene; V was cut back by 6 bases and J by 1 base. The germline gives CDR1 SGHRS, CDR2 YFSETQ. The CDR3 nucleotides are TGCGCCAGCACCTCCGGGGGGGCGGGCGGCACAGATACGCAGTATTTT. It codes for CASTSGGAGGTDTQYF.

The CDR3 DNA is TGTGCCAGCAGTTTAGGGCTAGCGGTCTACGAGCAGTACTTC. As protein: CASSLGLAVYEQYF. V is TRBV27 and J is TRBJ2-7, with 7 bases lining up with TRBD2. J lost 3 bases, V lost 2 bases, and 4 bases had no gene match. Germline values: CDR1 MNHEY, CDR2 SMNVEV (reference sequence). The CDR3 length is 14 residues.

The chain combines TRBV5-1 with TRBJ2-5; tentatively, D is TRBD2 (6 bases). V was shortened by 4 bases and J by 1 base, with 11 bases between the two germline ends. Looked up from germline, CDR1 is SGHRS and CDR2 is YFSETQ. This CDR3 is 14 amino acids long. The CDR3 region is CASSSLGGQETQYF. The CDR3 DNA is TGCGCCAGCAGCAGCTTGGGGGGCCAAGAGACCCAGTACTTC.

In nucleotides, the CDR3 is TGCGCCAGCAGCCAAGGGACTAGCGGGAGCTCGGGTGAGCAGTACTTC. It is translated as CASSQGTSGSSGEQYF. The chain uses TRBV4-1 and TRBJ2-7; TRBD2 agrees at 13 bases. This CDR3 region has 16 residues. Trimming took 1 base from V and 7 from J; bases not matched to a gene: 7. Germline V CDR1 and CDR2: MGHRA, YSYEKL.

The V call is TRBV7-9, the J call TRBJ1-4; D unresolved. The CDR3 is made up of 12 amino acids. Trimming took off 5 bases at V and 6 bases at J, with 7 bases between the two ends. Germline-derived CDR1 and CDR2 are SEHNR and FQNEAQ (reference sequence). The CDR3 is CASSLAHEKLFF. For the CDR3, the DNA is TGTGCCAGCAGCCTCGCGCATGAAAAACTGTTTTTT.

J is TRBJ2-5 and V is TRBV7-8, with 14 bases aligning to TRBD2. The CDR3 totals 17 residues. Looked up from germline, CDR1 is SGHVS and CDR2 is FQNEAQ. Unmatched junction bases numbered 8, after V lost 5 bases and J lost 3 bases. For the CDR3, the DNA is TGTGCCAGCAGCCCCGGCACGACTAGCGGGAGGGAAGAGACCCAGTACTTC. This encodes CASSPGTTSGREETQYF.

The V and J genes are TRBV30 and TRBJ2-7, with 8 positions matching TRBD1. J gave up 1 base and V 8 bases, and 7 bases lay outside the gene matches. The germline CDR1 and CDR2 sequences are GTSNPN and SVGIG (reference sequence). The CDR3 is 13 residues long. Here the CDR3 DNA reads TGTGCCGAAGGCGGGACAGGTTCCTACGAGCAGTACTTC. Its protein product is CAEGGTGSYEQYF.

The chain recombines TRBV19 with TRBJ2-7, with 12 bases identical to TRBD2. CDR1 is LNHDA and CDR2 is SQIVND in the germline V gene (reference sequence). The trim removed 5 bases at V and 0 bases at J, leaving 2 bases unmatched. The CDR3 is 15 amino acids. CDR3 DNA sequence: TGTGCCAGTAGTCCGGGACTAGCGGGCTCCTACGAGCAGTACTTC. Translated, it gives CASSPGLAGSYEQYF.

This chain uses TRBV13 with TRBJ2-7; no clear D gene. Trimming removed 5 bases from V and 4 bases from J, with 15 bases in between. This CDR3 has 14 residues. Germline V gene data show CDR1 as PRHDT and CDR2 as FYEKMQ (reference sequence). The DNA for the CDR3 is TGTGCCAGCAGCCCAGACACCTCCCGGTACGAGCAGTACTTC. It translates to CASSPDTSRYEQYF.